This TCR beta chain stems from a study of early T cells in non-severe SARS-CoV-2 infection. Study in general: RNA in bulk from unsorted whole blood was sequenced, and chains were unpaired.

Germline lookup yields CDR1 SGHAT and CDR2 FQNNGV. The CDR3 extends over 13 amino acids. Trimming pared 3 bases from V and 7 bases from J, leaving 10 bases between. Each single cDNA molecule received a unique molecular identifier. Using its own MiXCR run on the 5' RACE reads, TCRdb lists one record per CDR3 protein. This sample yields 65,000 to 95,000 distinct CDR3 sequences, of which over 9% are seen a single time; approximately 5% belongs to the top ten. This clonotype appeared many times. Sequencing was performed on whole blood. The chain carries TRBV11-2 and TRBJ2-1; a possible D gene is TRBD2 (5 bases). The TCR originated in an adult who was a healthcare worker with PCR-confirmed SARS-CoV-2 infection or an uninfected control (not recorded which). The CDR3 nucleotides are TGTGCCAGCAGCTTTCCGGGAACGAATGAGCAGTTCTTC. Amino acid sequence: CASSFPGTNEQFF.